This T cell receptor beta chain originates from a study of shared clonotypes between healthy human individuals. Study-wide findings and caveats: Incompleteness in sorted-subset sequencing, despite large depth, was shown by rarefaction.

This clone has a single count. Its antigen is currently unknown. Germline-derived CDR1 and CDR2 are MNHEY and SMNVEV (reference sequence). V lost 3 bases, J lost 2 bases, and 10 bases lay in between. The CDR3 contains 14 residues. The study ran the assay at deep level. Every immunoSEQ plate was one replicate of a subset's evenly spread DNA. Assay used: immunoSEQ multiplex PCR; TCRdb lists only in-frame clones, some missing. The repertoire holds 650,000 to 800,000 clones, about 91% seen once, with about 24% in the top ten. CD45RO-negative, CCR7-positively selected cells formed the naive CD8 fraction, excluding terminally differentiated effector memory CD45RA+ cells.

This chain uses TRBV27 with TRBJ1-1; TRBD1 is a possible D gene (5 bases). The specimen was naive CD8+ T cells sorted from blood. The sequence came from a young man in good health. The CDR3 region is CASSLSTVNTEAFF. The CDR3 region has the DNA TGTGCCAGCAGTTTGTCGACAGTAAACACTGAAGCTTTCTTT.